This T cell receptor beta chain was captured by sequencing in a study of blood T cells in healthy people across ages. Next came a second PCR, run for roughly 6 to 11 cycles, which used a sample-barcoded 5' primer along with a J-beta primer mix. Researchers report that a template-switch adaptor with 12 random nucleotides tagged each cDNA molecule. Each CDR3 protein is one row after TCRdb ran MiXCR on the 5' RACE reads. This sample carries 650,000 to 1,000,000 distinct CDR3 sequences, about 34% of them seen once, and the ten largest clones take approximately 12%. The sample, around 10 milliliters of peripheral blood, was drawn from each donor. CDR3 length: 14 amino acids. V lost 3 bases and J 1 base, leaving 9 bases between the germline ends. Per the germline V gene, CDR1 is MNHEY and CDR2 is SVGEGT.

The sample was blood. This receptor was obtained from a man younger than 30 in good health. The chain uses TRBV6-2 or TRBV6-3 and TRBJ1-1; D is undetermined. The CDR3, as DNA: TGTGCCAGCAGTTATCGCCCTGAGAACACTGAAGCTTTCTTT. Amino acid sequence: CASSYRPENTEAFF.